This T cell receptor (beta chain) was observed in a study of OX40 agonist ivuxolimab in advanced cancers. Germline V gives CDR1 SEHNR, CDR2 FQNEAQ (reference sequence). The CDR3 consists of 14 residues. V was pared by 5 bases and J by 7 bases, with 14 bases between. Regarding this clone: The antigen remains unidentified.

Repertoires were generated with immunoSEQ multiplex PCR, while TCRdb's copy carries only in-frame clones and drops some. The table shows around 38,000 clones, with 82% occurring only once. Study results and limitations: A proportion of nonresponders additionally exhibited low normalized T-cell clonal expansion.

The chain is built from TRBV7-9 and TRBJ1-4; D call uncertain. This TCR came from an adult with an advanced solid tumor such as melanoma, head and neck, liver or kidney cancer. Sequencing was performed on CD4+ or CD8+ T cells sorted from blood, taken in a trial of the OX40 agonist ivuxolimab. CDR3 DNA: TGTGCCAGCAGCCCGCCCGACCTGACTGAAAAACTGTTTTTT. Protein sequence: CASSPPDLTEKLFF. The complete variable domain, with remaining parts taken from reference TRBV7-9 and TRBJ1-4, reads DTGVSQNPRHKITKRGQNVTFRCDPISEHNRLYWYRQTLGQGPEFLTYFQNEAQLEKSRLLSDRFSAERPKGSFSTLEIQRTEQGDSAMYLCASSPPDLTEKLFFGSGTQLSVL.